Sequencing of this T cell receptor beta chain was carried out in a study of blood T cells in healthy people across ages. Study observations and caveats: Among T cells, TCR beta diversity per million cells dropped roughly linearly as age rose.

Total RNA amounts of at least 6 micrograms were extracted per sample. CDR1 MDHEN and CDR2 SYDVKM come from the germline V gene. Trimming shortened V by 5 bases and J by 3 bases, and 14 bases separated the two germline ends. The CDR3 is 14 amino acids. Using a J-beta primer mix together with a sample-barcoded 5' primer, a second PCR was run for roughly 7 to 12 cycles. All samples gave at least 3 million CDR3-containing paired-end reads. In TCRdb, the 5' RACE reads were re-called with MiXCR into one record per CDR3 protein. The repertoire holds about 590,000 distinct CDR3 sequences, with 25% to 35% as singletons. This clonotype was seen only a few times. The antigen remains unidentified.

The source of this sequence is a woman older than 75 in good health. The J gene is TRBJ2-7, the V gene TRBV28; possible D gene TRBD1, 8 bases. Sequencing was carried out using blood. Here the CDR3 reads CASSSTGGDYEQYF. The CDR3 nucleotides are TGTGCCAGCAGTAGTACAGGGGGGGACTACGAGCAGTACTTC.